This T cell receptor beta chain was identified in a study of identical twins. Study results and caveats: Weaker excess twin sharing was seen among beta out-of-frame sequences. Abundant beta clonotypes from cord blood bore fewer insertions; memory repertoires lacked this pattern.

The CDR3 loop spans 17 amino acids. Trimming cost V 5 bases and J 2 bases, with 16 bases left between them. Germline lookup yields CDR1 SNHLY and CDR2 FYNNEI. Healthy Caucasian individuals made up all the donors. Note on this clonotype: The antigen is undetermined.

From the 5' RACE reads, TCRdb called clonotypes with MiXCR, one entry per CDR3 protein. This table holds about 260,000 distinct CDR3 sequences, approximately 7% found once. These data also featured in a second study, about yellow fever vaccine responses in identical twins. From that study: Among the twins, the vaccine T cell response reportedly seemed partly convergent and partly personalized.

The sequencing sample was made of memory (CD45RO+) T cells sorted from blood. This sequence originates from a woman aged 18-35 years in good health. The J gene is TRBJ2-6, the V gene TRBV2; tentatively, D is TRBD1 or TRBD2 (6 bases each). CDR3 loop: CASSNRGGTAGANVLTF. The CDR3 nucleotides read TGTGCCAGCAGTAATAGAGGGGGGACGGCTGGGGCCAACGTCCTGACTTTC.